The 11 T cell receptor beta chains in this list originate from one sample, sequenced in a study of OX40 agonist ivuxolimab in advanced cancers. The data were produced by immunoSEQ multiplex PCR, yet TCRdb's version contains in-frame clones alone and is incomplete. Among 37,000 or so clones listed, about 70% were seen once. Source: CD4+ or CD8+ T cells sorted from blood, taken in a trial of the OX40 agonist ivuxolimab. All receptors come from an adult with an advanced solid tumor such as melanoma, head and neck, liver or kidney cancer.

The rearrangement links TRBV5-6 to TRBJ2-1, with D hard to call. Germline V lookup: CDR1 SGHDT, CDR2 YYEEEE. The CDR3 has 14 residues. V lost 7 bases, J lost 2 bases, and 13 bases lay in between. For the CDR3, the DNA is TGTGCCAGCTCCGACCAGAGCCCCTACAATGAGCAGTTCTTC. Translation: CASSDQSPYNEQFF.

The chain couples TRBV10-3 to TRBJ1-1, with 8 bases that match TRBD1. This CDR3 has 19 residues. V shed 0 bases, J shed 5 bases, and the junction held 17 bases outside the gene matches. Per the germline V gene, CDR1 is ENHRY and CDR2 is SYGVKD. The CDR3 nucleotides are TGTGCCATCAGTGAGTCCCATAGGACAGGGACGTTTTTGTGGACTGAAGCTTTCTTT. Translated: CAISESHRTGTFLWTEAFF.

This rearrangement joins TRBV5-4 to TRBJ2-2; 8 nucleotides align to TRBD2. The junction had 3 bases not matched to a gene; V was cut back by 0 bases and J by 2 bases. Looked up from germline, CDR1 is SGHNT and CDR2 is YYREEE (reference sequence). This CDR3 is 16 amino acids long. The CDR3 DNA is TGTGCCAGCAGCTTGGCCGGGGGGGAAAACACCGGGGAGCTGTTTTTT. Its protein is CASSLAGGENTGELFF. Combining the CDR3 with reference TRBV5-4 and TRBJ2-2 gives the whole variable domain ETGVTQSPTHLIKTRGQQVTLRCSSQSGHNTVSWYQQALGQGPQFIFQYYREEENGRGNFPPRFSGLQFPNYSSELNVNALELDDSALYLCASSLAGGENTGELFFGEGSRLTVL.

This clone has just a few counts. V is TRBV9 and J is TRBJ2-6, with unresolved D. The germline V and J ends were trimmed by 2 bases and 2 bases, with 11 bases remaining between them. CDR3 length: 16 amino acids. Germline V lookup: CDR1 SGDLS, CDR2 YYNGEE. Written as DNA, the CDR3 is TGTGCCAGCAGCGTTATAAGCGTAGCTGGGGCCAACGTCCTGACTTTC. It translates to CASSVISVAGANVLTF.

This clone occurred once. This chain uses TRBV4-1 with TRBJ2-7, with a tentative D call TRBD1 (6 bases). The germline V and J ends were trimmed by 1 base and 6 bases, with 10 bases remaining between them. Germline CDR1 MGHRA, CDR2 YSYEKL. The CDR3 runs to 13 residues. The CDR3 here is CASSQGSGVEQYV. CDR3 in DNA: TGCGCCAGCAGCCAAGGGTCAGGGGTCGAGCAGTACGTC.

CDR3 residues: CASRQRASGGMADTQYF. CDR3 nucleotides: TGTGCCAGCAGACAACGGGCTAGCGGGGGGATGGCAGATACGCAGTATTTT. The chain has TRBV27 and TRBJ2-3; 11 positions match TRBD2. This CDR3 spans 17 amino acids. V shed 6 bases and J 4 bases; nucleotides not matched to a gene: 12. Germline assignment: CDR1 MNHEY and CDR2 SMNVEV (reference sequence).

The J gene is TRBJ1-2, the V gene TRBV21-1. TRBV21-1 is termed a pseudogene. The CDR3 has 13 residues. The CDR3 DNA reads TGTGCCAGCATTCGTGAGGCTAACTATGGCTACACCTTC. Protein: CASIREANYGYTF.

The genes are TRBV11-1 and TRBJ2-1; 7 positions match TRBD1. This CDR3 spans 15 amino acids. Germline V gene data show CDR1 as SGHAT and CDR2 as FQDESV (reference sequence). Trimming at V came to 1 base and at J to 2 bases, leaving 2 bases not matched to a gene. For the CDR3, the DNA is TGTGCCAGCAGCTTAGGACAGGGAACCTACAATGAGCAGTTCTTC. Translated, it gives CASSLGQGTYNEQFF.

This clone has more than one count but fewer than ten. The CDR3 loop reads CASSAGAGNTIYF. CDR3 sequence (DNA): TGTGCCAGCAGTGCGGGGGCTGGAAACACCATATATTTT. The chain joins TRBV2 to TRBJ1-3, with a possible D match to TRBD1 (5 bases). This CDR3 has 13 amino acids. Trimming took off 4 bases at V and 2 bases at J, with 6 bases between the two ends. Germline-derived CDR1 and CDR2 are SNHLY and FYNNEI.

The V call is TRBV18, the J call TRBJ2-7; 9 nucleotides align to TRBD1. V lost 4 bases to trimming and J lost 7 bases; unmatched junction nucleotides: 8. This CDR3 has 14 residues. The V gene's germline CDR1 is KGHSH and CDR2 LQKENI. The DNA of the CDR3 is TGTGCCAGCTCACGTGGACAGGGGAGTGCGGAGCAGTACGTC. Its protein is CASSRGQGSAEQYV.

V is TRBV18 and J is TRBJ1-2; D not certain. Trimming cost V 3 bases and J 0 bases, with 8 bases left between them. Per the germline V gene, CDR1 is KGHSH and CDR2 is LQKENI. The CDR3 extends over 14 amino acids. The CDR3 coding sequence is TGTGCCAGCTCACCCTCAGAAACTAACTATGGCTACACCTTC. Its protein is CASSPSETNYGYTF.